Below, 7 T cell receptor beta chains from the same sample are listed, as sequenced in a study of regulatory T cells in long-lasting Graves disease. Arm-PCR of CDR3 regions and iRepertoire HTBI primers were used to build TCR beta libraries. Each CDR3 protein gets one entry after TCRdb re-called the multiplex PCR reads with MiXCR. The sample comprises 350,000 to 400,000 distinct CDR3 sequences, about 14% of which are singletons, and 22% rests with the top ten. The time point denotes: newly diagnosed GD, antithyroid drugs for less than 3 months. TCR sequences were obtained from RNA taken from PBMCs. Sample: peripheral blood mononuclear cells (PBMCs), taken at new diagnosis, from a patient treated with antithyroid drugs. These receptors all come from a female donor with Graves disease.

This clonotype occurred many times. J is TRBJ1-5 and V is TRBV19; TRBD1 aligns across 8 bases. The CDR3 has 13 amino acids. V dropped 10 bases and J dropped 4; count of bases not matched to a gene: 6. CDR1 and CDR2 (germline): LNHDA, SQIVND (reference sequence). The CDR3, as DNA: TGTGCCATTGCCTGGGACAGGAATCAGCCCCAGCATTTT. Its protein is CAIAWDRNQPQHF.

The CDR3 DNA follows: TGTGCCACCAGTGAGGAACAGGGGTCAGCCAAAAACATTCAGTACTTC. Translated, it gives CATSEEQGSAKNIQYF. This rearrangement joins TRBV24-1 to TRBJ2-4; 7 positions match TRBD1. This CDR3 has 16 residues. Germline CDR1 KGHDR, CDR2 SFDVKD. J was trimmed by 0 bases and V by 4 bases; bases with no gene match: 5.

Comment on this clonotype: This is likely an artifact of a read error, given a far larger clone one base away. The chain is built from TRBV12-3 or TRBV12-4 and TRBJ2-4, with 9 positions matching TRBD2. The DNA end is a closer match to TRBJ2-1, so the J assignment may be wrong. The CDR3 is made up of 15 amino acids. CDR3: CASSKSGGRAEEQFF. The DNA for the CDR3 is TGTGCCAGCAGCAAATCTGGCGGGAGGGCCGAAGAGCAGTTCTTC.

This clonotype was counted a single time. A much larger clone is a single base away; this may be a read error. The chain joins TRBV9 to TRBJ2-3, with 9 bases aligning to TRBD2. The DNA end is more similar to TRBJ2-5, so the J call may be wrong. The CDR3 has 17 residues. CDR1 is SGDLS, CDR2 YYNGEE, per germline. The CDR3 loop is CASSADETSGTQEAQYF. In DNA form, the CDR3 reads TGTGCCAGCAGCGCCGACGAGACTAGCGGAACCCAAGAGGCCCAGTACTTC.

Notes on this clonotype: With a much larger clone just one base away, this may be a read error. The V call is TRBV15, the J call TRBJ1-5; D call uncertain. With 0 bases removed from V and 6 bases from J, the gap between germline ends came to 21 bases. This CDR3 comprises 18 residues. Germline CDR1 and CDR2: LNHNV and YYDKDF (reference sequence). This chain's CDR3 is CATSRDRGSRGFSQPQHF. In DNA form, the CDR3 reads TGTGCCACCAGCAGAGATCGAGGGTCGCGGGGATTCAGTCAGCCCCAGCATTTT.

This clonotype has a count of ten or more. This sequence joins TRBV30 and TRBJ2-5; D is perhaps TRBD1 or TRBD2 (5 bases each). This CDR3 is 17 amino acids long. CDR1 and CDR2 (germline): GTSNPN, SVGIG (reference sequence). V lost 5 bases, J lost 4 bases, and 26 bases lay in between. The CDR3 sequence is CAWQHPSRDPIGETQYF. The CDR3 DNA reads as TGTGCCTGGCAACACCCGTCCCGGGACCCCATCGGAGAGACCCAGTACTTC. The full variable domain, its missing parts supplied by reference TRBV30 and TRBJ2-5, is SQTIHQWPATLVQPVGSPLSLECTVEGTSNPNLYWYRQAAGRGLQLLFYSVGIGQISSEVPQNLSASRPQDRQFILSSKKLLLSDSGFYLCAWQHPSRDPIGETQYFGPGTRLLVL.

This rearrangement joins TRBV20-1 to TRBJ1-1; D is undetermined. CDR3 length equals 13 residues. CDR1 and CDR2 (germline): DFQATT, SNEGSKA (reference sequence). Trimming took 6 bases from V and 0 from J, leaving 11 bases between them. The CDR3: CSAIGRMNTEAFF. The CDR3 bases are TGCAGTGCCATCGGACGGATGAACACTGAAGCTTTCTTT.